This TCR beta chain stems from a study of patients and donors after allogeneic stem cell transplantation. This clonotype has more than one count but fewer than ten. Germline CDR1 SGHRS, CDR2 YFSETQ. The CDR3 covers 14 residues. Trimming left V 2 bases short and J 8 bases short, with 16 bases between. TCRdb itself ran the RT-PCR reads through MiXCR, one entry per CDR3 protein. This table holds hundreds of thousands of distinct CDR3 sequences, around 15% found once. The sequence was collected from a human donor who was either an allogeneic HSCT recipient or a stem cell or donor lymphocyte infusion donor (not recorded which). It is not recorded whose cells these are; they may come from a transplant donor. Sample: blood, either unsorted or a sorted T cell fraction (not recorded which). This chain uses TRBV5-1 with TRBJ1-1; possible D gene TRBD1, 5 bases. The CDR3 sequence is CASSFRGRREEAFF. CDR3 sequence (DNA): TGCGCCAGCAGCTTTCGGGGGAGGCGGGAGGAAGCTTTCTTT.